The 19 T cell receptor beta chains in this list originate from one sample, sequenced in a study of blood T cell repertoires in COVID-19. The table came from immunoSEQ multiplex PCR; TCRdb's copy has only in-frame clones and leaves some out. The table has 130,000 to 150,000 clones, approximately 80% seen once. The sample comprised peripheral blood. The receptors were sampled from a man aged 55 to 70 with active or convalescent COVID-19.

CDR3 sequence: CASSLIQGGEQYF. The CDR3 DNA reads TGTGCCAGCAGCTTAATACAGGGTGGCGAGCAGTACTTC. This chain uses TRBV7-3 with TRBJ2-7, with a weak D call TRBD1 (6 bases). CDR3 length: 13 residues. Trimming removed 1 base at V and 6 bases at J, with 10 bases between. Germline V lookup: CDR1 SGHTA, CDR2 FQGTGA. Supplemented by reference TRBV7-3 and TRBJ2-7, the full variable domain reads GAGVSQTPSNKVTEKGKYVELRCDPISGHTALYWYRQSLGQGPEFLIYFQGTGAADDSGLPNDRFFAVRPEGSVSTLKIQRTERGDSAVYLCASSLIQGGEQYFGPGTRLTVT.

The chain employs TRBV6-6 and TRBJ1-6; 8 positions match TRBD1. The CDR3 sequence is 15 residues long. The V gene end was trimmed by 11 bases and the J gene end by 9 bases; junction bases not matched to a gene: 15. CDR1 and CDR2 (germline): MNHNY, SVGAGI (reference sequence). The CDR3: CAALLWQGAVSPLHF. In nucleotides, the CDR3 is TGTGCCGCACTCCTGTGGCAGGGGGCGGTTTCACCCCTCCACTTT.

At least ten counts were recorded for this clone. CDR3 sequence: CSVSDRDEQYF. In DNA form, the CDR3 reads TGCAGCGTCTCCGACAGGGACGAGCAGTACTTC. This chain uses TRBV29-1 with TRBJ2-7, with 7 positions matching TRBD1. Germline values: CDR1 SQVTM, CDR2 ANQGSEA. The J segment lost 5 bases and the V segment lost 6 bases, leaving 4 bases of the junction unmatched. This CDR3 is 11 amino acids long.

V is TRBV27 and J is TRBJ2-3, with D perhaps matching TRBD1 (5 bases). V was pared by 7 bases and J by 2 bases, with 13 bases between. The CDR3 length is 14 residues. Germline-derived CDR1 and CDR2 are MNHEY and SMNVEV (reference sequence). CDR3 bases: TGTGCCAGCATGATAGGGGCGATCACAGATACGCAGTATTTT. Translated, it gives CASMIGAITDTQYF.

This clone has just one count. This sequence joins TRBV7-8 and TRBJ2-1, with D possibly being TRBD2 (5 bases). The CDR3 length is 15 residues. V lost 5 bases and J 8 bases, leaving 19 bases between the germline ends. The germline V gene encodes CDR1 SGHVS and CDR2 FQNEAQ. The CDR3 sequence is CASSPLPRGKDEQFF. CDR3 coding DNA: TGTGCCAGCAGCCCTTTACCGAGAGGGAAGGATGAGCAGTTCTTC.

The genes are TRBV6-4 and TRBJ2-2; D may be TRBD1 (5 bases). Germline CDR1 MRHNA, CDR2 SNTAGT. The CDR3 runs 16 residues. Trimming stripped 6 bases from V and 0 bases from J, with 14 bases between. The CDR3 DNA sequence: TGTGCCAGCAGCCAGGGAATGATCTCGAACACCGGGGAGCTGTTTTTT. Encoded protein: CASSQGMISNTGELFF.

This clone has just a few counts. V is TRBV15 and J is TRBJ2-1; 8 nucleotides agree with TRBD2. This CDR3 has 15 residues. Germline V gene data show CDR1 as LNHNV and CDR2 as YYDKDF (reference sequence). V gave up 3 bases and J gave up 5 bases; unmatched junction bases: 6. CDR3 sequence: CATSRGRGDHNEQFF. The CDR3 DNA reads as TGTGCCACCAGCAGGGGGCGGGGGGATCACAATGAGCAGTTCTTC.

About this clone itself: The same CDR3 can be traced to other DNA sequences in this sample. The chain links TRBV4-1 to TRBJ2-6; D call uncertain. The CDR3 consists of 16 residues. Trimming shortened V by 0 bases and J by 1 base, and 7 bases separated the two germline ends. CDR1 is MGHRA, CDR2 YSYEKL, per germline. CDR3 residues: CASSQDHRSGANVLTF. The CDR3 region has the DNA TGCGCCAGCAGCCAAGATCACCGGTCTGGGGCCAACGTCCTGACTTTC.

The chain combines TRBV2 with TRBJ2-1; tentatively, D is TRBD2 (5 bases). The CDR3 totals 13 residues. The V gene lost 1 base and the J gene lost 7 bases, with 8 bases spanning the gap. The germline CDR1 and CDR2 sequences are SNHLY and FYNNEI. CDR3: CASSEGRGNEQFF. The DNA of the CDR3 is TGTGCCAGCAGTGAAGGCAGAGGGAATGAGCAGTTCTTC.

Here the CDR3 reads CASSDSSSDTQYF. DNA of the CDR3: TGTGCCAGCAGCGATAGCAGCAGCGATACGCAGTATTTT. The rearrangement links TRBV7-9 to TRBJ2-3; D is unclear. The CDR3 covers 13 residues. CDR1 SEHNR and CDR2 FQNEAQ come from the germline V gene (reference sequence). Trimming took 5 bases from V and 6 from J, leaving 12 bases between them. Full variable domain (rest looked up from reference TRBV7-9 and TRBJ2-3): DTGVSQNPRHKITKRGQNVTFRCDPISEHNRLYWYRQTLGQGPEFLTYFQNEAQLEKSRLLSDRFSAERPKGSFSTLEIQRTEQGDSAMYLCASSDSSSDTQYFGPGTRLTVL.

V is TRBV11-2 and J is TRBJ2-4; D possibly corresponds to TRBD2 (5 bases). With 5 bases removed from V and 6 bases from J, the gap between germline ends came to 14 bases. The CDR3 runs 14 residues. Germline CDR1 SGHAT, CDR2 FQNNGV. The CDR3: CASSQPRGPNIQYF. The CDR3 DNA is TGTGCCAGCAGCCAGCCCCGAGGGCCAAACATTCAGTACTTC.

The CDR3 DNA is TGTGCCAGTAGAACACCACAGGGCAATCAGCCCCAGCATTTT. This translates into CASRTPQGNQPQHF. This chain uses TRBV19 with TRBJ1-5, with a weak D call TRBD1 (5 bases). Germline CDR1 is LNHDA and CDR2 is SQIVND (reference sequence). The CDR3 is 14 amino acids. V lost 6 bases and J 2 bases, leaving 11 bases between the germline ends.

This chain joins TRBV7-8 and TRBJ2-2; D is possibly TRBD1 (7 bases). In germline, CDR1 is SGHVS, CDR2 FQNEAQ. V lost 1 base and J 5 bases, leaving 20 bases between the germline ends. The length of the CDR3 is 18 residues. CDR3 protein: CASSLGAGTAAGTGELFF. In DNA form, the CDR3 reads TGTGCCAGCAGCTTAGGGGCGGGGACAGCCGCCGGGACCGGGGAGCTGTTTTTT.

The gene calls are TRBV6-2 or TRBV6-3 and TRBJ1-2; no reliable D call. The V end was cut by 2 bases, the J end by 7 bases, with 11 bases between. From germline, CDR1 is MNHEY and CDR2 SVGEGT. This CDR3 region has 13 residues. The chain's CDR3 is CASSYRESGGYTF. The DNA of the CDR3 is TGTGCCAGCAGTTACCGGGAGTCTGGTGGCTACACCTTC.

The chain employs TRBV7-7 and TRBJ2-3; 13 positions match TRBD2. Per germline, CDR1 SSHAT and CDR2 FNYEAQ (reference sequence). This CDR3 region has 18 residues. V trimming: 5 bases; J trimming: 5 bases; junction bases outside the gene matches: 13. CDR3 in DNA: TGTGCCAGCAGCCCCACACCCCCTCGGACTAGCGGGAGAGATACGCAGTATTTT. Translation gives CASSPTPPRTSGRDTQYF.

V gene TRBV3-1 (or the pseudogene TRBV3-2) combines with J gene TRBJ2-6; D is undetermined. Trimming left V 4 bases short and J 2 bases short, with 6 bases between. Germline V gene lookup returns CDR1 LGHDT and CDR2 YNNKEL (reference sequence). The CDR3 is made up of 14 amino acids. CDR3 DNA: TGTGCCAGCAGCCCCGCGGCTGGGGCCAACGTCCTGACTTTC. The encoded protein is CASSPAAGANVLTF.

The V and J genes are TRBV5-5 and TRBJ2-5; D is possibly TRBD2 (7 bases). This CDR3 comprises 14 residues. The ends were cut back, 4 bases at V and 5 bases at J, with 15 bases in the middle. Looked up from germline, CDR1 is SGHKS and CDR2 is YYEKEE (reference sequence). The CDR3 loop is CASSPAGAGETQYF. The CDR3 DNA reads as TGTGCCAGCAGCCCTGCGGGGGCAGGGGAGACCCAGTACTTC. Looking up the rest from reference TRBV5-5 and TRBJ2-5 gives the full variable domain: DAGVTQSPTHLIKTRGQQVTLRCSPISGHKSVSWYQQVLGQGPQFIFQYYEKEERGRGNFPDRFSARQFPNYSSELNVNALLLGDSALYLCASSPAGAGETQYFGPGTRLLVL.

The gene calls are TRBV5-4 and TRBJ1-5; 7 nucleotides agree with TRBD1. This CDR3 is built from 15 residues. CDR1 is SGHNT, CDR2 YYREEE, per germline (reference sequence). V shed 0 bases, J shed 7 bases, and the junction held 7 bases outside the gene matches. The CDR3 nucleotides are TGTGCCAGCAGCTTGGGGGCAGGGGGAGACCAGCCCCAGCATTTT. Its translation is CASSLGAGGDQPQHF.

The chain couples TRBV5-4 to TRBJ2-2; D remains unclear. This CDR3 has 13 residues. Germline lookup yields CDR1 SGHNT and CDR2 YYREEE (reference sequence). Trimming cost V 1 base and J 6 bases, with 7 bases left between them. The chain's CDR3 is CASSLSPAGELFF. Written as DNA, the CDR3 is TGTGCCAGCAGCTTGTCCCCAGCCGGGGAGCTGTTTTTT.